Listed here are 5 T cell receptor beta chains from one sample, sequenced in a study of cytotoxic CD8 clonotypes in ibrutinib-treated CLL (dated by TCRdb to the early 2020s). To prepare the library, the immunoSEQ multiplex PCR assay was applied. TCRdb's version of the immuneACCESS table is confined to in-frame rearrangements and falls short of the full clone set. An unresolved V gene accounts for under half of the shortfall where checked; the remainder is of unknown origin. In this sample the table shows 330,000 or so clones, over 60% of which occur a single time. Around 6.6% of the sample belongs to the ten largest clones. This specimen consisted of PBMCs, obtained after 36 months of ibrutinib treatment. The receptor set was obtained from a human donor with chronic lymphocytic leukemia.

V usage is TRBV6-5 and J usage is TRBJ2-5; possibly TRBD2 for D (7 bases). Per germline, CDR1 MNHEY and CDR2 SVGAGI. The CDR3 spans 16 residues. V dropped 2 bases and J dropped 1 base, with 14 bases sitting between them. CDR3 sequence: CASSYRGGGGQETQYF. CDR3 bases: TGTGCCAGCAGTTACCGAGGAGGGGGGGGCCAAGAGACCCAGTACTTC.

The chain is built from TRBV27 and TRBJ2-1; D is ambiguous. There are 18 residues in the CDR3. Germline V CDR1 and CDR2: MNHEY, SMNVEV (reference sequence). With 2 bases removed from V and 0 bases from J, the gap between germline ends came to 17 bases. CDR3 region: CASSLRLGLTVSYNEQFF. CDR3 nucleotides: TGTGCCAGCAGTTTACGACTCGGTTTGACTGTCTCCTACAATGAGCAGTTCTTC.

There are a few counts of this clone. The rearrangement joins TRBV19 to TRBJ2-2; 11 positions agree with TRBD2. J was trimmed by 1 base and V by 5 bases; bases with no gene match: 3. This CDR3 region has 16 residues. Germline V gives CDR1 LNHDA, CDR2 SQIVND (reference sequence). CDR3 amino acids: CASSPGTSGNTGELFF. Written as DNA, the CDR3 is TGTGCCAGTAGTCCCGGGACTAGCGGGAACACCGGGGAGCTGTTTTTT.

This clone was found once. The genes are TRBV7-2 and TRBJ2-1; D unresolved. Trimming took 2 bases from V and 10 from J, leaving 12 bases between them. Per the germline V gene, CDR1 is SGHTA and CDR2 is FQGNSA. The CDR3 is 13 residues long. CDR3: CASSLLDTREQFF. For the CDR3, the DNA is TGTGCCAGCAGCTTATTAGACACCCGGGAGCAGTTCTTC.

In its sample, this clone was seen once. V and J are TRBV5-8 and TRBJ1-1; D perhaps matches TRBD1 (6 bases). The CDR3 consists of 16 residues. V was shortened by 4 bases and J by 3 bases, with 19 bases between the two germline ends. Germline loops: CDR1 SGHTS, CDR2 YDEGEE. The CDR3 sequence is CASSPPRGWGYTEAFF. CDR3 in DNA: TGTGCCAGCAGCCCCCCGAGGGGGTGGGGTTACACTGAAGCTTTCTTT.